This TCR beta chain is drawn from a study of a mutant IDH1 vaccine in newly diagnosed glioma. The assay was immunoSEQ multiplex PCR, and TCRdb's table has in-frame clones only and misses some. The table includes fewer than 35,000 clones, 78% detected once. Comments on this clone: Its antigen is unknown.

The time point here: week 35, safety follow-up. Doses of 300 ug of mutant IDH1 20-mer peptide were given with topical imiquimod. The germline CDR1 and CDR2 sequences are MNHNY and SVGAGI (reference sequence). The ends were cut back, 6 bases at V and 7 bases at J, with 15 bases in the middle. This CDR3 has 14 amino acids. This TCR derives from a woman aged 40 to 50 with glioma. V gene TRBV6-6 combines with J gene TRBJ1-4; D not resolved. Material: PBMCs, obtained from a glioma patient whose treatment included an IDH1 peptide vaccine. For the CDR3, the DNA is TGTGCCAGCAGGCCGTCCGTGCAGGTTGAAAAACTGTTTTTT. Its protein is CASRPSVQVEKLFF.